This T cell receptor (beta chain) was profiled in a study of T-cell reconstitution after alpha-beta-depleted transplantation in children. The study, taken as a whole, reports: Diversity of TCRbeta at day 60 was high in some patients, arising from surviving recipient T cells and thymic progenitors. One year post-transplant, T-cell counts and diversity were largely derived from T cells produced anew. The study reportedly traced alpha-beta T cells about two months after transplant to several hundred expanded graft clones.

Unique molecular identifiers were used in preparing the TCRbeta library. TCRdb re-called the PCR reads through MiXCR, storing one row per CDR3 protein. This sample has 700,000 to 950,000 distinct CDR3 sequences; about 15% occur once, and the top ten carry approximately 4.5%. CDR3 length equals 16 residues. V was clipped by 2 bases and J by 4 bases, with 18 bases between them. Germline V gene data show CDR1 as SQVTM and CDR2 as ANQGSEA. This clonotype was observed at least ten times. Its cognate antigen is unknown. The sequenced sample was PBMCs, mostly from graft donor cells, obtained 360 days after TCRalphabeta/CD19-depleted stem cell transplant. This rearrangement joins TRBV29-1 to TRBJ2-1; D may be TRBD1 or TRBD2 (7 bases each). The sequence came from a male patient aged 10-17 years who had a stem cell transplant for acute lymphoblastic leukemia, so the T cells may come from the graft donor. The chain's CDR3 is CSVEKRGLAAYNEQFF. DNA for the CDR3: TGCAGCGTTGAAAAGAGGGGGCTAGCGGCTTACAATGAGCAGTTCTTC.